Below, one T cell receptor (beta chain) is given with its context. The specificity of this receptor is unknown. A far larger clone is just one base off, so this is likely a read error. TCR CDR3 regions were amplified from genomic DNA by multiplex PCR using the deep immunoSEQ assay. For each cell subset, the extracted genomic DNA was distributed evenly across all wells of several immunoSEQ 96-well plates, and each plate served as one replicate. For unsorted PBMC, approximately 310 ng genomic DNA, equal to approximately 30,000 T cell genomes, was loaded into each replicate PCR. Ten immunoSEQ deep assay plates were used to sequence the unsorted PBMC genomic DNA. The purified libraries were quantified using a Qubit 3.0 fluorometer, sized with a Bioanalyzer 2100, and then quantified again using the KAPA Library Quantification kit. Every immunoSEQ 96-well plate was sequenced on a separate single-read 150-cycle Illumina NextSeq 550 flow cell. Per the authors' processing: Because the immunoSEQ output included only junctional sequences and no quality scores, the filtering could not be the same as the filtering used for full-length reads. Sequences were annotated with PyIR, a Python wrapper for IgBLAST v1.9, and V/J genes and CDR3 were assigned using IMGT germline references. Reads with weak V/J assignments (E-value above 1e-6), missing CDR3, stop codons, out-of-frame junctions, or ambiguous translated residues were removed. V3J clonotypes were defined as sequences sharing the same inferred V gene, J gene, and CDR3 amino acid sequence. Percentage overlap between repertoires was calculated by dividing the number of shared unique clonotypes by the size of the smaller repertoire. Richness of each repertoire was evaluated using RTK rarefaction, the Chao1 estimator, and Recon v2.1 estimates of unobserved clonotypes. What TCRdb holds here is the immuneACCESS table cut down to in-frame rearrangements. Part of the clones is not present; checked against another copy, under half of the missing clones reflect an unresolved V gene, and the others are unexplained. The V and J calls and clone size come from that table; D and trimming were worked out from the DNA. In all, the sample holds 450,000 to 500,000 clones, and around 85% of those were seen once. The ten top clones hold roughly 13% of the sample.

The data were taken from a study of shared clonotypes between healthy human individuals (dated by TCRdb to 2020 to 2021). Concerning the study at large: The cohort included three men and two women between 18 and 49 years of age. The study deeply sequenced blood TCR repertoires of five healthy adults to estimate repertoire size and the extent of clonotype sharing between individuals. Libraries were prepared and TCR repertoires were sequenced by different laboratories using diverse techniques, in order to increase sequencing depth and limit assay-specific biases. Leukapheresis yielded between about 0.8 and 9.5 billion PBMCs per donor. What the work shows at the level of the full study, not this receptor alone: Pairwise subsampling led to the expectation that sequencing depth would affect the degree of clonotype sharing among donors. Sampling was limited to blood, and TCR repertoires in tissue likely differ from TCR repertoires in blood. Because the study included a small number of donors, the genetic and exposure-history diversity represented was limited.

The CDR3 starts with the cysteine, ends with the phenylalanine, and has 12 residues. The sequence is cut down to CDR3 DNA, 36 bases in frame from base 1. The germline V gene (reference sequence) sets CDR1 to GTSNPN and CDR2 to SVGIG. Healthy HIV-negative adults with no recently reported acute infections or vaccinations were included as donors. All donors were Caucasian adults living in Nashville, Tennessee, USA. For unsorted samples, 100 million or so PBMCs were counted, and genomic DNA was extracted using the QIAamp DNA Blood Mini kit. Blood was collected by leukapheresis, and PBMCs were isolated by Ficoll-Histopaque density gradient centrifugation and then cryopreserved in liquid nitrogen vapor phase.

The TCR originated in a woman in her thirties or forties in good health. Some clones in this sample may be carry-over from other donors' samples. Recombination linked TRBV30 to TRBJ1-4; possibly the D gene is TRBD1, per 6 matching bases. The sample comprised PBMCs. The CDR3 reads as follows: CARQENNEKLVF. The DNA is as follows: TGTGCCCGACAGGAGAATAATGAAAAACTGGTTTTT. When the CDR3 is completed using the reference TRBV30 and TRBJ1-4 genes on either side, the full variable domain is SQTIHQWPATLVQPVGSPLSLECTVEGTSNPNLYWYRQAAGRGLQLLFYSVGIGQISSEVPQNLSASRPQDRQFILSSKKLLLSDSGFYLCARQENNEKLVFGSGTQLSVL.